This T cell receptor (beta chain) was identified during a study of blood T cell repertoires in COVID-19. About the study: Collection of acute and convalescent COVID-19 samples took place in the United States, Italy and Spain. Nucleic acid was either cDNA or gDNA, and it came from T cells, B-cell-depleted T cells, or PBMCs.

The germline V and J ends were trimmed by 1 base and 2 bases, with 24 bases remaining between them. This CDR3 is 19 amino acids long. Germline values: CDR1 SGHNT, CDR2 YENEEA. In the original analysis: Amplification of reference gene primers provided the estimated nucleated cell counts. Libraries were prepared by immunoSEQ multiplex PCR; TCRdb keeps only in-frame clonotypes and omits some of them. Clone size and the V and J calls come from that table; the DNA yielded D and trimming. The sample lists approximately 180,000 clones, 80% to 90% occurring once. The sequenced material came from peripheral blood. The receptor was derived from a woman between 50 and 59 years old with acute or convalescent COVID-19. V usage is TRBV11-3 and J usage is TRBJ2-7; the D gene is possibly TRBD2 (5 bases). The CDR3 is CASSLGKMISVLPPYEQYF. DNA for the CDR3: TGTGCCAGCAGCTTAGGGAAGATGATTAGCGTGTTGCCTCCCTACGAGCAGTACTTC.